This T cell receptor beta chain was recorded in a study of T-cell reconstitution after alpha-beta-depleted transplantation in children. CDR3 length equals 13 residues. Trimming removed 7 bases at V and 3 bases at J, with 9 bases between. CDR1 and CDR2 (germline): ENHRY, SYGVKD. The table lists this clonotype with many counts. A library of TCRbeta sequences, prepared with unique molecular identifiers, was generated. TCRdb re-called the PCR reads with MiXCR, one entry per CDR3 protein. This table has hundreds of thousands of distinct CDR3 sequences, approximately 16% appearing once. J is TRBJ2-2 and V is TRBV10-3; D is unresolved. The specimen comprised PBMCs from the stem cell graft donor, sampled from the stem cell graft. The sequence was collected from a human donor who donated a stem cell graft to a child with acute myeloid leukemia. The DNA for the CDR3 is TGTGCCATCAATGGTGTGGACACCGGGGAGCTGTTTTTT. Its translation is CAINGVDTGELFF.